These 16 T cell receptor beta chains came from one sample sequenced in a study of T cell responses to AZD1222 COVID-19 vaccine. Profiling relied on immunoSEQ multiplex PCR, and the TCRdb table lists in-frame clones only, not all of them. This table holds under 90,000 clones, 70% to 90% found once. The sample was peripheral blood, taken 28 days after the second AZD1222 dose. Source of these receptors: an adult who received the AZD1222 COVID-19 vaccine.

This rearrangement joins TRBV6-5 to TRBJ1-5; tentative D call: TRBD1 (5 bases). The CDR3 covers 14 residues. Trimming left V 6 bases short and J 0 bases short, with 9 bases between. Germline V lookup: CDR1 MNHEY, CDR2 SVGAGI. CDR3 region: CASRPDSSNQPQHF. CDR3 bases: TGTGCCAGCAGACCCGACAGTAGCAATCAGCCCCAGCATTTT.

This clone was seen only once. The rearrangement uses TRBV5-5 and TRBJ1-1; D is unclear. CDR1 and CDR2 from the germline V gene are SGHKS and YYEKEE (reference sequence). The CDR3 has 14 residues. Trimming shortened V by 1 base and J by 1 base, and 8 bases separated the two germline ends. CDR3 sequence: CASSLSTPNTEAFF. CDR3 DNA: TGTGCCAGCAGCTTGTCCACCCCGAACACTGAAGCTTTCTTT.

In its sample, this clone was seen a few times. The chain carries TRBV5-6 and TRBJ2-7; 7 positions agree with TRBD1. V dropped 2 bases and J dropped 2; count of bases not matched to a gene: 7. This CDR3 region has 15 residues. CDR1 and CDR2 (germline): SGHDT, YYEEEE. The CDR3 region is CASSFPGQLTYEQYF. The CDR3 DNA sequence: TGTGCCAGCAGCTTCCCGGGACAGTTAACCTACGAGCAGTACTTC. Full variable domain (rest looked up from reference TRBV5-6 and TRBJ2-7): DAGVTQSPTHLIKTRGQQVTLRCSPKSGHDTVSWYQQALGQGPQFIFQYYEEEERQRGNFPDRFSGHQFPNYSSELNVNALLLGDSALYLCASSFPGQLTYEQYFGPGTRLTVT.

This sequence joins TRBV5-1 and TRBJ2-2, with 11 bases identical to TRBD1. V gave up 2 bases and J gave up 6 bases; unmatched junction bases: 3. CDR3 length: 15 amino acids. Germline values: CDR1 SGHRS, CDR2 YFSETQ. For the CDR3, the DNA is TGCGCCAGCAGCTTAGGACAGGGGGCAGCCGGGGAGCTGTTTTTT. Its protein is CASSLGQGAAGELFF.

This chain uses TRBV27 with TRBJ1-1; TRBD1 aligns across 7 bases. After removal of 5 bases from V and 7 bases from J, the junction contained 10 bases not matched to a gene. CDR1 and CDR2 (germline): MNHEY, SMNVEV (reference sequence). The CDR3 loop spans 14 amino acids. Here the CDR3 DNA reads TGTGCCAGCAGTATCTCGACAGGGCCTTTTGAAGCTTTCTTT. Amino acids: CASSISTGPFEAFF.

V and J are TRBV6-5 and TRBJ1-2; tentative D call: TRBD1 (6 bases). The ends were cut back, 0 bases at V and 6 bases at J, with 11 bases in the middle. CDR1 and CDR2 from the germline V gene are MNHEY and SVGAGI. The CDR3 runs to 14 residues. The CDR3 DNA reads as TGTGCCAGCAGTTACTCAGGCAGGGGTGATGGCTACACCTTC. Its translation: CASSYSGRGDGYTF.

There are a few counts of this clone. The chain combines TRBV27 with TRBJ2-1; 10 bases agree with TRBD2. Per germline, CDR1 MNHEY and CDR2 SMNVEV (reference sequence). Germline trimming cut 2 bases from V and 6 bases from J; bases unmatched to any gene: 4. This CDR3 has 15 amino acids. The CDR3 protein is CASSLQRGGPNEQFF. In DNA form, the CDR3 reads TGTGCCAGCAGTTTACAGCGGGGGGGGCCCAATGAGCAGTTCTTC.

The CDR3 nucleotides are TGTGCCAGCAGTGAAGCTAGCGGGGGGGCGAATGAGCAGTTCTTC. It codes for CASSEASGGANEQFF. The rearrangement joins TRBV6-1 to TRBJ2-1; 11 bases line up with TRBD2. J was trimmed by 7 bases and V by 0 bases; bases with no gene match: 2. The CDR3 runs 15 residues. Germline V gene data show CDR1 as MNHNS and CDR2 as SASEGT.

The chain has TRBV7-2 and TRBJ1-2, with 9 bases aligning to TRBD1. Losses at the gene ends were 4 bases for V and 3 bases for J; bases not matched to a gene: 3. The CDR3 spans 14 residues. Germline V gene lookup returns CDR1 SGHTA and CDR2 FQGNSA. CDR3 in DNA: TGTGCCAGCAGCTCACAGGGGGCCCACTATGGCTACACCTTC. The encoded protein is CASSSQGAHYGYTF.

J is TRBJ2-1 and V is TRBV2; 14 nucleotides agree with TRBD2. The CDR3 spans 15 residues. Trimming removed 5 bases from V and 12 bases from J; junction bases left unmatched: 9. Looked up from germline, CDR1 is SNHLY and CDR2 is FYNNEI. In DNA form, the CDR3 reads TGTGCCAGCAGTAAGACTAGCGGGGGGGCCGGAGTGCAGTTCTTC. It yields the protein CASSKTSGGAGVQFF.

The J gene is TRBJ2-7, the V gene TRBV5-1, with D perhaps TRBD1 (6 bases). The CDR3 covers 13 residues. The germline V and J ends were trimmed by 4 bases and 1 base, with 9 bases remaining between them. Germline V CDR1 and CDR2: SGHRS, YFSETQ. The CDR3 DNA sequence: TGCGCCAGCAGCCCCGGACAGTCCTACGAGCAGTACTTC. Its translation is CASSPGQSYEQYF.

This chain uses TRBV21-1 with TRBJ2-3; the D call in the table, TRBD1, was not verified against the DNA. TRBV21-1 represents a pseudogene. This CDR3 is 18 amino acids long. This CDR3 is CASGEGHHGLCSTDTQYF. The CDR3 coding sequence is TGTGCCAGCGGGGAAGGACACCACGGTCTTTGCAGCACAGATACGCAGTATTTT.

The chain has TRBV29-1 and TRBJ2-3; a weak D match, TRBD1 (5 bases). CDR1 is SQVTM, CDR2 ANQGSEA, per germline. The CDR3 extends over 15 amino acids. V was pared by 4 bases and J by 2 bases, with 16 bases between. The CDR3 coding sequence is TGCAGCGTTGGGGATAGGGGCCGAACCACAGATACGCAGTATTTT. This codes for CSVGDRGRTTDTQYF.

The gene calls are TRBV9 and TRBJ2-2; D is ambiguous. The CDR3 loop spans 11 amino acids. The V end lost 4 bases, the J end lost 6 bases, and 4 bases lay between the germline ends. Germline CDR1 and CDR2: SGDLS and YYNGEE. The DNA for the CDR3 is TGTGCCAGCAGCACATCCGGGGAGCTGTTTTTT. It codes for CASSTSGELFF.

J is TRBJ2-7 and V is TRBV6-5, with TRBD1 matching 7 bases. The CDR3 loop spans 14 amino acids. V trimming: 4 bases; J trimming: 2 bases; junction bases outside the gene matches: 5. Looked up from germline, CDR1 is MNHEY and CDR2 is SVGAGI. DNA of the CDR3: TGTGCCAGCAGTTTGACAGGGAATACCTACGAGCAGTACTTC. This encodes CASSLTGNTYEQYF.

This chain links TRBV5-5 with TRBJ2-7, with 12 positions matching TRBD1. Germline V gene lookup returns CDR1 SGHKS and CDR2 YYEKEE (reference sequence). CDR3 length: 15 residues. Germline trimming cut 0 bases from V and 7 bases from J; bases unmatched to any gene: 5. As DNA, the CDR3 is TGTGCCAGCAGCTTGGCTGGGGACAGGGGGCGAGAGCAGTACTTC. This codes for CASSLAGDRGREQYF.